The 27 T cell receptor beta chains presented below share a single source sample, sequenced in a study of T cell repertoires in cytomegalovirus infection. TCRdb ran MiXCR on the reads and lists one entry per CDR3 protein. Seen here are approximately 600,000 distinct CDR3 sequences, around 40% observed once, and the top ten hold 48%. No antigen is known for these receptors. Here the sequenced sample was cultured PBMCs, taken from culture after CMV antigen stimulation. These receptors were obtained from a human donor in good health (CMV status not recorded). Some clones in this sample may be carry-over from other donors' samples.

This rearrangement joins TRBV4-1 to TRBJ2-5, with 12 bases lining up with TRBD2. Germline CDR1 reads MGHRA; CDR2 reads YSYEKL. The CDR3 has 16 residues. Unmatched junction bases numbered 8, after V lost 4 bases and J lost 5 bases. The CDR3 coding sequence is TGCGCCAGCAGCCTGACTAGCGGGAGTCAGTTGGAGACCCAGTACTTC. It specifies CASSLTSGSQLETQYF.

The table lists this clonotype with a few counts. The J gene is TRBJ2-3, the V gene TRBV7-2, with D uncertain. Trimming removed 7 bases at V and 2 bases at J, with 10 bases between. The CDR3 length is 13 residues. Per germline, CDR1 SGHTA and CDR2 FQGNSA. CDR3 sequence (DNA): TGTGCCAGCATGGTTACGAACACAGATACGCAGTATTTT. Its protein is CASMVTNTDTQYF.

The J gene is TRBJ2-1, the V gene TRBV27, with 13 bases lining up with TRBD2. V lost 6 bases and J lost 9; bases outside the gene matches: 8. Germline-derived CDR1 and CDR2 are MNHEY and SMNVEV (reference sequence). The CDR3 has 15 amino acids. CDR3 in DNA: TGTGCCAGCAGCCAACTAGCGGGAGGGCCAAGTGAGCAGTTCTTC. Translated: CASSQLAGGPSEQFF.

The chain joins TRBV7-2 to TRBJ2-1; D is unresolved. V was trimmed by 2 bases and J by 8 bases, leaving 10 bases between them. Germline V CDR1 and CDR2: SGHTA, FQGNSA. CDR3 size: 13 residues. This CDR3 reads CASSLRSKDEQFF. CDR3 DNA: TGTGCCAGCAGCTTAAGGTCAAAAGATGAGCAGTTCTTC.

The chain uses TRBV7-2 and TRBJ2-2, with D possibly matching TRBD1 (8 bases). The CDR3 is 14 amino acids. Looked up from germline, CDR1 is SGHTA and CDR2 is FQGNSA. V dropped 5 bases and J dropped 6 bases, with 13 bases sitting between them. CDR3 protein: CASSNRGGAGELFF. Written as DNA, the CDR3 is TGTGCCAGCAGCAACAGGGGGGGAGCCGGGGAGCTGTTTTTT.

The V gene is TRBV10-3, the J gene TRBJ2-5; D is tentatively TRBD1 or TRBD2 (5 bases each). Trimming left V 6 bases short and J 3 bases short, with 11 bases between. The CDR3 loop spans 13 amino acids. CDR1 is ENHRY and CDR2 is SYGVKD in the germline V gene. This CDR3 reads CAIRRGDKETQYF. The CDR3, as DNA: TGTGCCATCAGGAGGGGTGACAAAGAGACCCAGTACTTC.

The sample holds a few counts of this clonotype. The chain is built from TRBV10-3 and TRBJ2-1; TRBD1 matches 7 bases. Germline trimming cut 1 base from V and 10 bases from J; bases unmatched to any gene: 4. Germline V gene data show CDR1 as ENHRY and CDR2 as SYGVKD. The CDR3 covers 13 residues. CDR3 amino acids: CAISELTGHEQFF. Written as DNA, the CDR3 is TGTGCCATCAGTGAGTTGACAGGGCACGAGCAGTTCTTC.

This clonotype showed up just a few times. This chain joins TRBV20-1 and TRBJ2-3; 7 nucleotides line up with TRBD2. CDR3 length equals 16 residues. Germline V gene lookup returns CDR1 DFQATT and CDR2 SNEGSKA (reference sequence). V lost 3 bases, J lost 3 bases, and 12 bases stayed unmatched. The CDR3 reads CSARLSAGRGTDTQYF. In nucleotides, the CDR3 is TGCAGTGCTAGGCTTTCGGCGGGGAGGGGAACAGATACGCAGTATTTT.

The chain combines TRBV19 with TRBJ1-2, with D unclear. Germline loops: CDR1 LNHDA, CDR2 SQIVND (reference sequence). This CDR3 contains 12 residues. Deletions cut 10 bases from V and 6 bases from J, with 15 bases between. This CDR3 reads CATSLWAHGYTF. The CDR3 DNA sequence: TGTGCCACCTCCCTCTGGGCTCATGGCTACACCTTC.

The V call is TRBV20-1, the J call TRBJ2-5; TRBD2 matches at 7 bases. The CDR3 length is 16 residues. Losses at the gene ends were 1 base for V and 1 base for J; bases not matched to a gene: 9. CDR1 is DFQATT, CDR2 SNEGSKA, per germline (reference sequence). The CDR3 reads CSARAQSGTFQETQYF. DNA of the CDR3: TGCAGTGCTAGAGCCCAAAGCGGGACCTTCCAAGAGACCCAGTACTTC.

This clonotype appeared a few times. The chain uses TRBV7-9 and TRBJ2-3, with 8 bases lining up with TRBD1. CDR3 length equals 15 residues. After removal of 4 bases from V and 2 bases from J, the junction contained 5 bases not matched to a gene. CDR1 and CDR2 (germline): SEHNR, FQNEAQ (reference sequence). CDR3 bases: TGTGCCAGCAGCTCACAGGGGGGTCCCACAGATACGCAGTATTTT. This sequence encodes CASSSQGGPTDTQYF.

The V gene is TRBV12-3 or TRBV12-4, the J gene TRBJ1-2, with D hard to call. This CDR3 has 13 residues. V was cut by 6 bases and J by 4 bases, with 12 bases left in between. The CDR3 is CASSRTGSYGYTF. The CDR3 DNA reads TGTGCCAGCAGCCGGACCGGGAGCTATGGCTACACCTTC.

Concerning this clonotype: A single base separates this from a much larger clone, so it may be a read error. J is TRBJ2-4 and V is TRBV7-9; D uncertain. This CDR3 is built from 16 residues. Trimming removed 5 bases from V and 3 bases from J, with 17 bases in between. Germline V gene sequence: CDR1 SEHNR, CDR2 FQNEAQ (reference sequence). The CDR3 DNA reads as TGTGCCAGCAGCCCCTTCCTCGTGACATACAAAAACATTCAGTACTTC. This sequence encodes CASSPFLVTYKNIQYF.

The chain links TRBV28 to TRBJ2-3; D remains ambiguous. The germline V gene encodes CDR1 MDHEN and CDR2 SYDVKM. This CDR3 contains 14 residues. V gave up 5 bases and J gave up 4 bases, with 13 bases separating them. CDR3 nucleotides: TGTGCCAGCAGTCGAGCACCCCGGTCAGATACGCAGTATTTT. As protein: CASSRAPRSDTQYF.

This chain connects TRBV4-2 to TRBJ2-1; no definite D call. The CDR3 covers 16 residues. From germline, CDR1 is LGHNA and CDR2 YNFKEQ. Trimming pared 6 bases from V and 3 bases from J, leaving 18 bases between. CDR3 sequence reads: CASSMGNRPNYNEQFF. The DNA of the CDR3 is TGTGCCAGCAGTATGGGGAACCGACCAAACTACAATGAGCAGTTCTTC.

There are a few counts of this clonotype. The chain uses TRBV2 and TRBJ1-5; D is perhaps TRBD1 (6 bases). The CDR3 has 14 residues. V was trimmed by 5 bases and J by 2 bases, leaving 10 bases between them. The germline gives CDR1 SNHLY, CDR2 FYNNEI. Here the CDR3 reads CASSLQGRNQPQHF. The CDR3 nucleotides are TGTGCCAGCAGTCTACAGGGTCGCAATCAGCCCCAGCATTTT.

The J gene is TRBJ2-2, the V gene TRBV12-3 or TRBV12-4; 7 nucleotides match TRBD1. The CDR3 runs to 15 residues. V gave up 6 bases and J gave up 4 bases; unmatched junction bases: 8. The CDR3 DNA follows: TGTGCCAGCAGGGGTCCGACAGGGAGCACCGGGGAGCTGTTTTTT. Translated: CASRGPTGSTGELFF.

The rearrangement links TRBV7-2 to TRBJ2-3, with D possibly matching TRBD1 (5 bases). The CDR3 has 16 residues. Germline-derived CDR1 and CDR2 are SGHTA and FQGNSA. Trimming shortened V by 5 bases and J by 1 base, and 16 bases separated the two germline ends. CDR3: CASSTPTTARTDTQYF. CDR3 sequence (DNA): TGTGCCAGCAGCACCCCCACGACAGCGCGCACAGATACGCAGTATTTT.

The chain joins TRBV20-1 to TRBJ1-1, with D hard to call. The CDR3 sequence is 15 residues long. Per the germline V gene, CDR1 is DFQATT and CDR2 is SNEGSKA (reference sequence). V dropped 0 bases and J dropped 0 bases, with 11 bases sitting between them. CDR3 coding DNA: TGCAGTGCTAGAGATAAGAAAGATATGAACACTGAAGCTTTCTTT. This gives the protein CSARDKKDMNTEAFF.

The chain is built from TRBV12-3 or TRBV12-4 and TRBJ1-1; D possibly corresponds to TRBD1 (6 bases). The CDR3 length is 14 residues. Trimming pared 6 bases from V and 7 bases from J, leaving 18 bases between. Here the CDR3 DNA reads TGTGCCAGCAGCCTGGGGGGGGGGCGAATTGAAGCTTTCTTT. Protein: CASSLGGGRIEAFF.

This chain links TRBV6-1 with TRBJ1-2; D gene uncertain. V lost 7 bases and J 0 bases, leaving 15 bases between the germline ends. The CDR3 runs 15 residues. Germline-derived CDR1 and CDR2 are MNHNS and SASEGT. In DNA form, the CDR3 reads TGTGCCAGCACGACGACGGAGTTAGCTAACTATGGCTACACCTTC. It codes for CASTTTELANYGYTF.

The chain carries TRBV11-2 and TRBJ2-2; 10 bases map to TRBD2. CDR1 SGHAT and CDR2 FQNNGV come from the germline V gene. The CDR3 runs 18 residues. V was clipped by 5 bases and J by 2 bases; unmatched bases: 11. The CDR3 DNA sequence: TGTGCCAGCAGCATTACTAGCGGGACATCCAAAAACACCGGGGAGCTGTTTTTT. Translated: CASSITSGTSKNTGELFF. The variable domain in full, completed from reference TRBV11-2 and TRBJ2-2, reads EAGVAQSPRYKIIEKRQSVAFWCNPISGHATLYWYQQILGQGPKLLIQFQNNGVVDDSQLPKDRFSAERLKGVDSTLKIQPAKLEDSAVYLCASSITSGTSKNTGELFFGEGSRLTVL.

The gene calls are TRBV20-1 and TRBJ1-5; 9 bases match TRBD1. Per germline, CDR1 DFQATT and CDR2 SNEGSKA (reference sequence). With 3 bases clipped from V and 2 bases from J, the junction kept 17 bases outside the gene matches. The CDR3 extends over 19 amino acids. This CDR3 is CSARGIMTGGGRRNQPQHF. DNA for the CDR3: TGCAGTGCTAGGGGAATAATGACAGGGGGTGGTAGACGCAATCAGCCCCAGCATTTT.

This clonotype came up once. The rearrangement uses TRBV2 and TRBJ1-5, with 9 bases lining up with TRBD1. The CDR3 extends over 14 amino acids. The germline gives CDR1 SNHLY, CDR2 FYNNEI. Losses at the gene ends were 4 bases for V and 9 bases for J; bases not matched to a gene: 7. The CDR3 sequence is CASSGGQGFGPQHF. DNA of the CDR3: TGTGCCAGCAGTGGTGGACAGGGGTTCGGGCCCCAGCATTTT.

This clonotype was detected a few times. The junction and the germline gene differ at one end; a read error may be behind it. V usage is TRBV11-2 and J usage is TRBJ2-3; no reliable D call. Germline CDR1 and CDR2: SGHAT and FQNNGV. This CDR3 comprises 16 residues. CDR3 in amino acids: CASSLDDTTLTDTQYF. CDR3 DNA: TGTGCCAGCAGCCTAGACGACACTACCCTCACAGATACGCAGTATTTT.

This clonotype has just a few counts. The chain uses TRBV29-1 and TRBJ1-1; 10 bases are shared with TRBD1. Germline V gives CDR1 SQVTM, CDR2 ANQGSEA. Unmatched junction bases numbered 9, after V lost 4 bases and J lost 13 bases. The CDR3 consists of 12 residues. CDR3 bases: TGCAGCGTTGGAGAGGGGGACAGGGGAGGTTTCTTT. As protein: CSVGEGDRGGFF.

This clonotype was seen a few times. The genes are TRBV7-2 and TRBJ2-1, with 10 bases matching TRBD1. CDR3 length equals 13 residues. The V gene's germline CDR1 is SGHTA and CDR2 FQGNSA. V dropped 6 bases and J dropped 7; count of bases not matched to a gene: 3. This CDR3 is CASRGQGRNEQFF. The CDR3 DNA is TGTGCCAGCAGGGGACAGGGGAGGAATGAGCAGTTCTTC. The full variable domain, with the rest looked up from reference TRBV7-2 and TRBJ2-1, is GAGVSQSPSNKVTEKGKDVELRCDPISGHTALYWYRQSLGQGLEFLIYFQGNSAPDKSGLPSDRFSAERTGGSVSTLTIQRTQQEDSAVYLCASRGQGRNEQFFGPGTRLTVL.